This T cell receptor (beta chain) was sequenced during a study of cytomegalovirus exposure and HLA in healthy donors. Regarding the study as a whole: Exclusion applied to some V segments, including TRBV6-2 and TRBV6-3, as they were indistinguishable. Differences between HLA loci emerged in a later analysis of TCR association rates, with DRB1 most and HLA-C fewest.

Concerning this clone itself: Its antigen remains unidentified.

The CDR3 length is 15 residues. V lost 5 bases to trimming and J lost 1 base; unmatched junction nucleotides: 5. The germline CDR1 and CDR2 sequences are SGHNT and YENEEA. The primer mix had 60 Vbeta and 13 Jbeta primers. Original processing notes: Later reanalysis found approximately 80 million unique TCR beta chains, around 9.9 million of them shared. The assay was immunoSEQ multiplex PCR, and TCRdb's table has in-frame clones only and misses some. That table furnishes V, J and clone size, whereas the DNA furnished D and trimming. The ten top clones account for 3.8%, within a sample of approximately 71,000 clones.

Material for sequencing was PBMCs. This receptor was identified in a female donor in good health and CMV-seropositive. The rearrangement joins TRBV11-3 to TRBJ2-1; 7 bases are a match to TRBD1. CDR3 in DNA: TGTGCCAGCAGCCCACGACAGGGATCCTACAATGAGCAGTTCTTC. It codes for CASSPRQGSYNEQFF.